The entry that follows covers one T cell receptor beta chain sequence. Authors' analysis steps: Amplifying reference gene primers gave estimates of nucleated cell counts. The repertoire was sequenced with immunoSEQ multiplex PCR; TCRdb's copy has only in-frame clones and lacks some. The V and J calls and the clone size are those of that table, but D and trimming were determined from the DNA. The profile shows over 85,000 clones, about four fifths of them singletons. This specimen comes from a study of blood T cell repertoires in COVID-19. Study information: Italy, Spain and the United States were the sources of the convalescent and acute COVID-19 samples. From T cells, B-cell-depleted T cells, or PBMCs came the material, which was cDNA or gDNA.

CDR3 length equals 15 residues. After removal of 0 bases from V and 0 bases from J, the junction contained 3 bases not matched to a gene. Germline CDR1 and CDR2: SQVTM and ANQGSEA. The TCR originated in a human donor in a cohort sampled during active COVID-19. Specimen: peripheral blood. J is TRBJ2-3 and V is TRBV29-1; 7 nucleotides align to TRBD1. CDR3 DNA sequence: TGCAGCGTTGAAGATCGGGACAGCAGCACAGATACGCAGTATTTT. Translation: CSVEDRDSSTDTQYF.